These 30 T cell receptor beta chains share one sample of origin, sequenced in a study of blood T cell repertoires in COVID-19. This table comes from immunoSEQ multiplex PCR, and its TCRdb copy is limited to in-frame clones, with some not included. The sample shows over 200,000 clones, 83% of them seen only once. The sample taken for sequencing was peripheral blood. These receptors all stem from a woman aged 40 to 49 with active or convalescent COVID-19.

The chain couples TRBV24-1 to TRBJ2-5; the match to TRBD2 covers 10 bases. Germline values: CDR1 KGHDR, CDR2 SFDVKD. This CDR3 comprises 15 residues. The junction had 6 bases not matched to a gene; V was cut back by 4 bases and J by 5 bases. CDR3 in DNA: TGTGCCACCAGTGACGCTAGCGGGAGCTGGGAGACCCAGTACTTC. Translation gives CATSDASGSWETQYF.

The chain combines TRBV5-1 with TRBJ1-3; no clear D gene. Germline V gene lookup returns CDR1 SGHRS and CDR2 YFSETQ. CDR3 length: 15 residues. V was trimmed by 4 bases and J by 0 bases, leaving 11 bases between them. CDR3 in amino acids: CASSRSDYSGNTIYF. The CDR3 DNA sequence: TGCGCCAGCAGCCGCAGTGACTACTCTGGAAACACCATATATTTT.

CDR3 residues: CASSWTDRFNEKLFF. CDR3 nucleotide sequence: TGCGCCAGCAGCTGGACCGACAGGTTTAATGAAAAACTGTTTTTT. V usage is TRBV5-1 and J usage is TRBJ1-4, with D possibly TRBD1 on 6 matching bases. V lost 3 bases, J lost 4 bases, and 13 bases lay in between. CDR3 length: 15 residues. Germline V gene sequence: CDR1 SGHRS, CDR2 YFSETQ.

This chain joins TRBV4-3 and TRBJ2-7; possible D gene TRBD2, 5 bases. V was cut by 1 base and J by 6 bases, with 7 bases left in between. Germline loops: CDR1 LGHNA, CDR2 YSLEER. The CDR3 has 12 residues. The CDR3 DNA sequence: TGCGCCAGCAGCCAAGGCGGAGGCGAGCAGTACTTC. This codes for CASSQGGGEQYF.

CDR3 protein: CASSIRTETYEQYF. The CDR3 DNA reads as TGTGCCAGCAGCATTCGGACAGAAACCTACGAGCAGTACTTC. V gene TRBV7-8 combines with J gene TRBJ2-7; a possible D gene is TRBD1 (6 bases). Trimming stripped 5 bases from V and 2 bases from J, with 13 bases between. The CDR3 consists of 14 residues. Germline loops: CDR1 SGHVS, CDR2 FQNEAQ.

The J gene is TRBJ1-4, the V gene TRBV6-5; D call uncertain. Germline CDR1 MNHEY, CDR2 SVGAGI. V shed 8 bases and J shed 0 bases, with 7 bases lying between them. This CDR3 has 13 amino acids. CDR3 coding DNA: TGTGCCAGCTTGTTAACAACTAATGAAAAACTGTTTTTT. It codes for CASLLTTNEKLFF.

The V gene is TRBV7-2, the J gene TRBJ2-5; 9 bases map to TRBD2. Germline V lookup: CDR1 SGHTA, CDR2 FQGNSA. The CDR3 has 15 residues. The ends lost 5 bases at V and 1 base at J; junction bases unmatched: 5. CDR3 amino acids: CASSPSSGVQETQYF. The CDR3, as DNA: TGTGCCAGCAGCCCGTCTAGCGGGGTCCAAGAGACCCAGTACTTC.

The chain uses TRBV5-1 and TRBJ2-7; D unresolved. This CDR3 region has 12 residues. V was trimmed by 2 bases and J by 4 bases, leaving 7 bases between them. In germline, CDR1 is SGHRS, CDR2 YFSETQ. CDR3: CASSLSEYEQYF. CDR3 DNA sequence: TGCGCCAGCAGCTTAAGCGAGTACGAGCAGTACTTC.

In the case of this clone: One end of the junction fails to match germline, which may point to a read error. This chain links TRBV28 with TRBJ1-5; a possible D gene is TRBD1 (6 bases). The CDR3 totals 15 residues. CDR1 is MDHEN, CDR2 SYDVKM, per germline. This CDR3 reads CSVYRAGFGDQPQHF. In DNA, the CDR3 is TGCTCGGTGTACAGGGCAGGTTTCGGAGATCAGCCCCAGCATTTT.

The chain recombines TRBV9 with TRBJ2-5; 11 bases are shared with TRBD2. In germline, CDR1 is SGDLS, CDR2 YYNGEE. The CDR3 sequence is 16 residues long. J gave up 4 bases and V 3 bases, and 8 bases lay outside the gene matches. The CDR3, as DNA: TGTGCCAGCAGCGGGAAGACTAGCGGGGCTAGAGAGACCCAGTACTTC. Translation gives CASSGKTSGARETQYF.

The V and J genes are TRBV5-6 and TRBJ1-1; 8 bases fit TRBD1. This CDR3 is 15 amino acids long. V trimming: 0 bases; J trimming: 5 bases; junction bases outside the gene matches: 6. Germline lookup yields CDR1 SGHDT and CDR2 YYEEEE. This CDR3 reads CASSLVNRGYTEAFF. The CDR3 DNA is TGTGCCAGCAGCTTGGTGAACAGGGGGTATACTGAAGCTTTCTTT.

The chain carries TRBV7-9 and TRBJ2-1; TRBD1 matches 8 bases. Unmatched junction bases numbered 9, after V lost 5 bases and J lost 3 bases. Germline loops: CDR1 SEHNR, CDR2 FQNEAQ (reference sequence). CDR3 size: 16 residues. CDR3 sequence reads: CASSEPGGALYNEQFF. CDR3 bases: TGTGCCAGCAGCGAACCAGGGGGCGCACTCTACAATGAGCAGTTCTTC.

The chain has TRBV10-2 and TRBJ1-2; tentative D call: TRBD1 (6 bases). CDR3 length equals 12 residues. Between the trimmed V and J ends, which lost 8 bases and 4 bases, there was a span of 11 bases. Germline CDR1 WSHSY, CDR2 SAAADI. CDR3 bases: TGCGCCAGCTCCGAACAGGGCTATGGCTACACCTTC. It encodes CASSEQGYGYTF.

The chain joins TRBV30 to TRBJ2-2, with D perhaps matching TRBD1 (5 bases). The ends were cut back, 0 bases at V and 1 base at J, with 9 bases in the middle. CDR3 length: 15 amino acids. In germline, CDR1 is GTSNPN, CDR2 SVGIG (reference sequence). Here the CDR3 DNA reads TGTGCCTGGAGTGTACGGACACTGAACACCGGGGAGCTGTTTTTT. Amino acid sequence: CAWSVRTLNTGELFF.

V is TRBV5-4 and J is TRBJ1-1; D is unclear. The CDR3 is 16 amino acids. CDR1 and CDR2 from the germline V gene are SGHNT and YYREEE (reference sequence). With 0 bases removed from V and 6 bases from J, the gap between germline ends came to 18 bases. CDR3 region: CASSLDRGGNVAEAFF. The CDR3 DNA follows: TGTGCCAGCAGCTTGGATCGGGGAGGGAACGTCGCTGAAGCTTTCTTT.

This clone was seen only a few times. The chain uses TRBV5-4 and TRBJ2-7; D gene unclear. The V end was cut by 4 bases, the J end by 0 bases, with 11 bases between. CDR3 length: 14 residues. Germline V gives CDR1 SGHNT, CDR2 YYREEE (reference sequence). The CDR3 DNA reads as TGTGCCAGCAGCCTTGGCGGCTACTCCTACGAGCAGTACTTC. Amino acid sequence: CASSLGGYSYEQYF.

The CDR3 loop is CASSQAGRGPLSNTGELFF. Here the CDR3 DNA reads TGCGCCAGCAGCCAAGCGGGAAGGGGGCCCCTCTCTAACACCGGGGAGCTGTTTTTT. This sequence joins TRBV4-3 and TRBJ2-2, with TRBD1 identical over 7 bases. Germline-derived CDR1 and CDR2 are LGHNA and YSLEER. CDR3 length: 19 amino acids. With V trimmed by 1 base and J by 2 bases, 13 bases remained unmatched.

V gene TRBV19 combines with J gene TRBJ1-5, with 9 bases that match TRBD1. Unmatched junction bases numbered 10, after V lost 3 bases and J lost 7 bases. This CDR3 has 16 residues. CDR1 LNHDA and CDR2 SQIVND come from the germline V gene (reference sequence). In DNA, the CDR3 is TGTGCCAGTAGTATCTCATCGACAGGGGGGATACAGCCCCAGCATTTT. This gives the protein CASSISSTGGIQPQHF.

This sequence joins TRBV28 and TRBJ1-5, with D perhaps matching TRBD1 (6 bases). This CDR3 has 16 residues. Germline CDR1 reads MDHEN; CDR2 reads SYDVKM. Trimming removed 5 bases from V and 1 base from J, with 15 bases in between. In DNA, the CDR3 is TGTGCCAGCAGTCCCAAGGGTCAGGGGAGCAATCAGCCCCAGCATTTT. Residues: CASSPKGQGSNQPQHF.

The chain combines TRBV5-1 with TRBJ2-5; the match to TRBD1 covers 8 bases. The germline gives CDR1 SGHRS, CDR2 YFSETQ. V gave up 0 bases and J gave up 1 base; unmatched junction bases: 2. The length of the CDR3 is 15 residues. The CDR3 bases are TGCGCCAGCAGCTTGGGGACAGGGCTCCAAGAGACCCAGTACTTC. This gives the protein CASSLGTGLQETQYF.

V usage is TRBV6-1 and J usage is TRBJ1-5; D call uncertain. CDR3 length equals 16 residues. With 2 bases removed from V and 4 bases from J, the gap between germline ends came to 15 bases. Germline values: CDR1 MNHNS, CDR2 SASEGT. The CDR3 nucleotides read TGTGCCAGCAGTGAATGGGCTGTCGGATCAAATCAGCCCCAGCATTTT. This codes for CASSEWAVGSNQPQHF.

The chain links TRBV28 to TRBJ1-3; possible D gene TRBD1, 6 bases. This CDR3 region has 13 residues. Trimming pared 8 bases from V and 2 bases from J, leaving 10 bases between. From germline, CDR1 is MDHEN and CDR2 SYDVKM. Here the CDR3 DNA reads TGTGCCAGCTTGAGGACAGCTGGAAACACCATATATTTT. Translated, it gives CASLRTAGNTIYF.

The CDR3 spells CASSRGPTGADTQYF. The CDR3 nucleotides read TGCGCCAGCAGCAGGGGCCCGACGGGCGCAGATACGCAGTATTTT. The gene calls are TRBV5-1 and TRBJ2-3; possibly TRBD1 for D (5 bases). This CDR3 region has 15 residues. Germline V lookup: CDR1 SGHRS, CDR2 YFSETQ. Trimming cost V 4 bases and J 4 bases, with 16 bases left between them.

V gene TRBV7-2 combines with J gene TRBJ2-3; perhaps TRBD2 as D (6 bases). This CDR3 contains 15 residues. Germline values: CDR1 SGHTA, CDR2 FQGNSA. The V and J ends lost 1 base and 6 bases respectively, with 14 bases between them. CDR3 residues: CASSLVVGRSDTQYF. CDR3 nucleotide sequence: TGTGCCAGCAGCTTAGTTGTCGGGAGATCGGATACGCAGTATTTT.

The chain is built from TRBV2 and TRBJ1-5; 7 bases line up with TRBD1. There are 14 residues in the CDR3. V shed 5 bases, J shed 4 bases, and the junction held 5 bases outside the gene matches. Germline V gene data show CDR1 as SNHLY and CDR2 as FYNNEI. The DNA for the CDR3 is TGTGCCAGCAGTTCGATACAGGGGAATCAGCCCCAGCATTTT. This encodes CASSSIQGNQPQHF.

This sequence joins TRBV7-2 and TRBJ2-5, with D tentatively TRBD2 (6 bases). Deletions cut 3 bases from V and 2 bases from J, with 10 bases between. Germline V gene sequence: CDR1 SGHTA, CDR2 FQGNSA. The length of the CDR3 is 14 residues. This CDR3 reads CASSLLASQETQYF. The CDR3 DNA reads TGTGCCAGCAGCTTGCTAGCGTCTCAAGAGACCCAGTACTTC. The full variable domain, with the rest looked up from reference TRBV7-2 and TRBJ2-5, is GAGVSQSPSNKVTEKGKDVELRCDPISGHTALYWYRQSLGQGLEFLIYFQGNSAPDKSGLPSDRFSAERTGGSVSTLTIQRTQQEDSAVYLCASSLLASQETQYFGPGTRLLVL.

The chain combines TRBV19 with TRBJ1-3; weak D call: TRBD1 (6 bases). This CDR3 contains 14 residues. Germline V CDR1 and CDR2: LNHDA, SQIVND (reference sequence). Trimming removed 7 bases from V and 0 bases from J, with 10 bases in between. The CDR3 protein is CASNTGSSGNTIYF. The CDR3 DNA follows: TGTGCCAGTAATACAGGGAGCTCTGGAAACACCATATATTTT.

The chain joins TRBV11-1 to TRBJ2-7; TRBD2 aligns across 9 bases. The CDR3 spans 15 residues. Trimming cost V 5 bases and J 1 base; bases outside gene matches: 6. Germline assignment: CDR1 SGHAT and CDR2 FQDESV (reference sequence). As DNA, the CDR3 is TGTGCCAGCAGCAGTACGACTAGCGGATCCTACGAGCAGTACTTC. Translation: CASSSTTSGSYEQYF.

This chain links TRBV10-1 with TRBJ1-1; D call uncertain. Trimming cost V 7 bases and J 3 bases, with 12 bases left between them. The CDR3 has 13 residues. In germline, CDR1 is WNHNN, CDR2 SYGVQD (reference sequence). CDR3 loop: CASKLAEDTEAFF. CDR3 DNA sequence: TGCGCCAGCAAGCTGGCGGAAGACACTGAAGCTTTCTTT.

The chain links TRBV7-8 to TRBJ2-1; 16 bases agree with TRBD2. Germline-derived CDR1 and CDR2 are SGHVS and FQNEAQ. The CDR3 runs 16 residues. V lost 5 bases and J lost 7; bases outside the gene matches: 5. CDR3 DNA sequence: TGTGCCAGCAGCCCAATGGGACTAGCGGGAGGGAATGAGCAGTTCTTC. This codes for CASSPMGLAGGNEQFF.